The clone carrying this T cell receptor (beta chain) was observed many times. TCRdb re-derived calls from the 5' RACE reads in MiXCR, one entry per CDR3 protein. This sample has some 47,000 distinct CDR3 sequences, with roughly 6% found just once. This record belongs to a study of neurological immune-mediated disorders. In germline, CDR1 is SGHDN, CDR2 FVKESK. V lost 2 bases and J 3 bases, leaving 16 bases between the germline ends. This CDR3 spans 16 amino acids. The sequence derives from a woman in her forties in good health. This sequence joins TRBV14 and TRBJ1-2, with D maybe TRBD1 (6 bases). Sequences were obtained from CD4+ T cells from blood. The CDR3 DNA reads as TGTGCCAGCAGCCAATTGGACAGCCTAGGGGACTATGGCTACACCTTC. Protein product: CASSQLDSLGDYGYTF.